This T cell receptor (beta chain) was found in a study of T cell clonality in common variable immunodeficiency. Regarding the study as a whole: CVID subjects shared fewer TCRbeta clones than healthy controls did. Common variable immunodeficiency TCR beta sequences reportedly had fewer deletions and N-nucleotide insertions. CVID patient heterogeneity limited repertoire-clinical complication correlations.

Equal genomic DNA amounts from CVID and control samples were sequenced. Generated by immunoSEQ multiplex PCR, the TCRdb table keeps only in-frame clones and is missing some. There are some 13,000 clones in the sample, none observed a single time. This clone showed up many times. Its antigen is not known. The sequence runs out 3 residues before the end of the CDR3; the remainder is reconstructed from the germline J gene. Germline V gene data show CDR1 as MRHNA and CDR2 as SNTAGT. This CDR3 has 17 residues. Trimming removed 2 bases at V and 4 bases at J, with 20 bases between. The clonotype comes from a human donor with common variable immunodeficiency. What was sequenced was peripheral blood mononuclear cells. The V and J genes are TRBV6-4 and TRBJ1-1; D possibly corresponds to TRBD1 (5 bases). CDR3 amino acids: CASSDRTPLNIFTEAFF. CDR3 DNA, as far as it was read: TGTGCCAGCAGTGACAGGACACCTCTAAATATATTCACTGAA.